This T cell receptor beta chain was recorded in a study of cytomegalovirus exposure and HLA in healthy donors. Across the whole study: A previous analysis identified more than 100 million unique TCR beta sequences derived from some 200 million T cells. General study points: Association of 16,951 TCR beta sequences with HLA alleles was found at 0.05 false discovery rate in a later analysis. A classifier reportedly called cytomegalovirus status with high sensitivity and specificity.

V was trimmed by 4 bases and J by 0 bases, leaving 10 bases between them. CDR3 size: 15 residues. Germline CDR1 reads SGHNT; CDR2 reads YYREEE (reference sequence). About this clone: Its specificity is unknown. Other DNA sequences in this specimen translate into the identical CDR3.

Use of 60 Vbeta and 13 Jbeta primers characterized the PCR. The table came from immunoSEQ multiplex PCR; TCRdb's copy has only in-frame clones and leaves some out. The top ten clones hold around 0.26% of a sample with 150,000 to 200,000 clones, approximately 81% of them seen once. The clonotype originates from a boy aged 5-17 years in good health and CMV-seronegative. The chain recombines TRBV5-4 with TRBJ1-4; D may be TRBD1 (6 bases). The sample consisted of PBMCs. CDR3 sequence reads: CASSIRTATNEKLFF. The CDR3 DNA sequence: TGTGCCAGCAGCATTAGGACAGCAACTAATGAAAAACTGTTTTTT. The whole variable domain, remainder taken from reference TRBV5-4 and TRBJ1-4, is ETGVTQSPTHLIKTRGQQVTLRCSSQSGHNTVSWYQQALGQGPQFIFQYYREEENGRGNFPPRFSGLQFPNYSSELNVNALELDDSALYLCASSIRTATNEKLFFGSGTQLSVL.